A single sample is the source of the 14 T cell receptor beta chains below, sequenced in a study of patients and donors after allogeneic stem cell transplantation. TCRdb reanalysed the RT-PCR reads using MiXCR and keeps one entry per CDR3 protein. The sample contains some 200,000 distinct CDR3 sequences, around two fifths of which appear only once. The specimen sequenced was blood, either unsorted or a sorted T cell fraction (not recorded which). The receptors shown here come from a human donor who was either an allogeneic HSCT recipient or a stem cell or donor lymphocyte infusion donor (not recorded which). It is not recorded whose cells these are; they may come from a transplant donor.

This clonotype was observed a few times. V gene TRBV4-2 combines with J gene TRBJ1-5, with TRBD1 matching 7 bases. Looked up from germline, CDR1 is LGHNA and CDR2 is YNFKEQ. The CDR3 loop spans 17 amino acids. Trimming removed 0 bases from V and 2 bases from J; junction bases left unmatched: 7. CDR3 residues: CASSQDLEGGRNQPQHF. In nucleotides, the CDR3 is TGTGCCAGCAGCCAAGATCTCGAAGGGGGCCGCAATCAGCCCCAGCATTTT.

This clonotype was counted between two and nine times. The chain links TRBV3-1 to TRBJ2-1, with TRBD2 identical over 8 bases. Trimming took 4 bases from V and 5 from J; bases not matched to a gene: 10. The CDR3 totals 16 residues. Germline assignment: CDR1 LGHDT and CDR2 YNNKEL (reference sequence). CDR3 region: CASSPRRGSGNNEQFF. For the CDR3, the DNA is TGTGCCAGCAGCCCCCGCCGGGGTAGCGGGAACAATGAGCAGTTCTTC.

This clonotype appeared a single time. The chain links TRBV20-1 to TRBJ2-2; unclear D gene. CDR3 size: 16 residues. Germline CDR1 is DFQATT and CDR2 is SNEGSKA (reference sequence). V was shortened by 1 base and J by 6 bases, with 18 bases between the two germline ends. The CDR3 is CSARADRNWIAGELFF. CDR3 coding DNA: TGCAGTGCTAGAGCCGACCGGAATTGGATCGCCGGGGAGCTGTTTTTT.

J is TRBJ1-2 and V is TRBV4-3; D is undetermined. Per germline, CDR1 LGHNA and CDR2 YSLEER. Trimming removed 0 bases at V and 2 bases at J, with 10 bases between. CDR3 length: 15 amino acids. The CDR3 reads CASSQDAPGNYGYTF. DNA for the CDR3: TGCGCCAGCAGCCAAGATGCTCCAGGAAACTATGGCTACACCTTC.

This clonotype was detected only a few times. This chain's CDR3 is CASSLALSGQGIGQPQHF. CDR3 nucleotides: TGTGCCAGCAGCTTAGCGCTTTCGGGACAGGGGATAGGGCAGCCCCAGCATTTT. The chain has TRBV7-2 and TRBJ1-5; the match to TRBD1 covers 10 bases. The CDR3 is 18 amino acids. Unmatched junction bases numbered 12, after V lost 0 bases and J lost 7 bases. From germline, CDR1 is SGHTA and CDR2 FQGNSA.

This CDR3 is CASSPGDAGESVEQFF. The CDR3 coding sequence is TGTGCCAGCTCACCAGGGGACGCGGGAGAAAGTGTTGAGCAGTTCTTC. The chain has TRBV18 and TRBJ2-1; 7 positions match TRBD2. The CDR3 contains 16 residues. Trimming cost V 2 bases and J 9 bases; bases outside gene matches: 13. CDR1 is KGHSH and CDR2 is LQKENI in the germline V gene.

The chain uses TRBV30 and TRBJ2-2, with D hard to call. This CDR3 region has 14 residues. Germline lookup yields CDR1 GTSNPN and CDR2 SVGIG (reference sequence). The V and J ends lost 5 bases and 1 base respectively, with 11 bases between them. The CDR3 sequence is CAWGRAENTGELFF. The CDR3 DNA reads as TGTGCCTGGGGTCGGGCAGAGAACACCGGGGAGCTGTTTTTT.

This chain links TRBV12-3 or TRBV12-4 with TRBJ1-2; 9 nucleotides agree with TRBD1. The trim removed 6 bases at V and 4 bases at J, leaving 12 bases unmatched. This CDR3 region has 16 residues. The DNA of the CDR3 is TGTGCCAGCAGGCCGGACTACAGGGGGCGCAGCTATGGCTACACCTTC. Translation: CASRPDYRGRSYGYTF.

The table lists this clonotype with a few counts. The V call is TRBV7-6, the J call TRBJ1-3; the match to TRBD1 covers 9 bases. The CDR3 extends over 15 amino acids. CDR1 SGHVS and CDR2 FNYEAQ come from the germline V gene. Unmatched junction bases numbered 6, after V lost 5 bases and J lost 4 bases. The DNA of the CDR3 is TGTGCCAGCAGCCCCGGACAGGGGAAAGGAAACACCATATATTTT. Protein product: CASSPGQGKGNTIYF.

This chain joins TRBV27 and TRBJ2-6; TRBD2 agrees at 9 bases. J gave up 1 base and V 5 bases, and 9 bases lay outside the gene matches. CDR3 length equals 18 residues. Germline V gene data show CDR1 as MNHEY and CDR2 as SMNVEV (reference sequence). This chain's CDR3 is CASSRKAGGPSGANVLTF. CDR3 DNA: TGTGCCAGCAGTAGAAAAGCGGGAGGCCCATCTGGGGCCAACGTCCTGACTTTC.

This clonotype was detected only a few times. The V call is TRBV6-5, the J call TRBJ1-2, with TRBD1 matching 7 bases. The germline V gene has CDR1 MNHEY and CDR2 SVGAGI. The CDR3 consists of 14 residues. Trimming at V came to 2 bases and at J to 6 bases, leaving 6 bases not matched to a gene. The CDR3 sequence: CASSYATGVNGYTF. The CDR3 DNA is TGTGCCAGCAGTTACGCCACAGGGGTGAATGGCTACACCTTC.

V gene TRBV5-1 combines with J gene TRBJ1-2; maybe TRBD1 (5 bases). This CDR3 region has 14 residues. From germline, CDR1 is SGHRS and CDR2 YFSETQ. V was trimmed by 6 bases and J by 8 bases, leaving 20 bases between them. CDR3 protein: CASNPGPAVDGYTF. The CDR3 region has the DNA TGCGCCAGCAATCCGGGGCCTGCGGTTGACGGCTACACCTTC.

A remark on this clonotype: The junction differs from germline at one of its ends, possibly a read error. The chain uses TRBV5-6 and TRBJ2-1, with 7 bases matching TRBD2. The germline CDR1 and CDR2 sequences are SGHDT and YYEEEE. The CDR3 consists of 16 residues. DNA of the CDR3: TGTGCCAGCAGTACCCCGGCCGGGGGGTCCTACAATGGGCAGTTCTTC. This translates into CASSTPAGGSYNGQFF. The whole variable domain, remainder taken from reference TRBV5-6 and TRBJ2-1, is DAGVTQSPTHLIKTRGQQVTLRCSPKSGHDTVSWYQQALGQGPQFIFQYYEEEERQRGNFPDRFSGHQFPNYSSELNVNALLLGDSALYLCASSTPAGGSYNGQFFGPGTRLTVL.

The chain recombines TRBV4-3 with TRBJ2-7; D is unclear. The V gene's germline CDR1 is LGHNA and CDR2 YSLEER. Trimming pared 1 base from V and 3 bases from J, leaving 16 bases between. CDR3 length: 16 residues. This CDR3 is CASSQGLGLLNYEQYF. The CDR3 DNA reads TGCGCCAGCAGCCAAGGACTGGGCCTTCTAAACTACGAGCAGTACTTC.